Presented here are 4 T cell receptor beta chains from one specimen sequenced in a study of radiation and T cells in renal cell carcinoma (dated by TCRdb to the early 2020s). Receptor libraries were prepared by the immunoSEQ multiplex PCR assay. Drawn from immuneACCESS, this table holds only the in-frame rearrangements with V and J called that TCRdb kept. Clones are partly lost; checked studies trace under half to an unresolved V gene and leave the rest unexplained. This sample lists around 8,600 clones; 65% were detected once. About 39% of the sample goes to the ten largest clones. The intended sense of this specimen's time point label: tumor resected at nephrectomy. The treatment or condition label, read with the paper, signifies: treatment-naive control, cytoreductive nephrectomy. The material was tumor tissue, obtained from a patient whose treatment was nephrectomy without radiotherapy. All receptors come from a woman aged 65 to 85 with renal cell carcinoma.

By share, this clone counts as large. This rearrangement joins TRBV6-6 to TRBJ1-6; D gene ambiguous. The germline V gene encodes CDR1 MNHNY and CDR2 SVGAGI (reference sequence). The CDR3 is 14 amino acids. V lost 4 bases, J lost 9 bases, and 13 bases lay in between. CDR3 in DNA: TGTGCCAGCAGTTCCTCCGGGGTAGGTTCACCCCTCCACTTT. Residues: CASSSSGVGSPLHF.

This clone has a handful of counts. The chain recombines TRBV5-6 with TRBJ2-7; D unresolved. The CDR3 is made up of 14 amino acids. Trimming removed 0 bases from V and 0 bases from J, with 7 bases in between. Germline values: CDR1 SGHDT, CDR2 YYEEEE. CDR3: CASSLVLNSYEQYF. The CDR3 DNA follows: TGTGCCAGCAGCTTGGTGCTGAACTCCTACGAGCAGTACTTC. Supplemented by reference TRBV5-6 and TRBJ2-7, the full variable domain reads DAGVTQSPTHLIKTRGQQVTLRCSPKSGHDTVSWYQQALGQGPQFIFQYYEEEERQRGNFPDRFSGHQFPNYSSELNVNALLLGDSALYLCASSLVLNSYEQYFGPGTRLTVT.

The genes are TRBV20-1 and TRBJ1-1; D not resolved. V shed 3 bases and J shed 3 bases, with 5 bases lying between them. The CDR3 loop spans 11 amino acids. The germline V gene encodes CDR1 DFQATT and CDR2 SNEGSKA (reference sequence). This chain's CDR3 is CSASWDTEAFF. CDR3 nucleotide sequence: TGCAGTGCTAGTTGGGACACTGAAGCTTTCTTT.

The gene calls are TRBV5-1 and TRBJ2-2, with unresolved D. This CDR3 spans 16 amino acids. The V end was cut by 0 bases, the J end by 5 bases, with 14 bases between. Germline CDR1 reads SGHRS; CDR2 reads YFSETQ. CDR3: CASSLDPIYSTGELFF. The DNA for the CDR3 is TGCGCCAGCAGCTTGGACCCGATTTATTCGACCGGGGAGCTGTTTTTT.